Sequencing of this T cell receptor (beta chain) was carried out in a study of PD-1 blockade in mismatch repair-deficient tumors. Study-level points and caveats: After pembrolizumab, tumor-resident clones rose rapidly, then generally contracted before radiologic responses.

Clones were sequenced by immunoSEQ multiplex PCR, and TCRdb holds only the in-frame ones, with some missing. Of 56,000 or so clones in the sample, about 85% were seen once. PCR or immunohistochemistry showed mismatch repair deficiency in every enrolled patient. TCRs were sequenced from a few patients responding to pembrolizumab. CDR3 length equals 15 residues. Trimming took off 0 bases at V and 5 bases at J, with 11 bases between the two ends. In germline, CDR1 is MNHNY, CDR2 SVGAGI (reference sequence). A remark on this clone: Its antigen is undetermined.

The sequence was obtained from an adult with mismatch repair-deficient cancer. V usage is TRBV6-6 and J usage is TRBJ1-5; D is ambiguous. Here the sequenced sample was peripheral blood, taken 20 weeks after starting pembrolizumab. The DNA for the CDR3 is TGTGCCAGCAGTTACTCGTTCGAAGGGCATCAGCCCCAGCATTTT. The encoded protein is CASSYSFEGHQPQHF.